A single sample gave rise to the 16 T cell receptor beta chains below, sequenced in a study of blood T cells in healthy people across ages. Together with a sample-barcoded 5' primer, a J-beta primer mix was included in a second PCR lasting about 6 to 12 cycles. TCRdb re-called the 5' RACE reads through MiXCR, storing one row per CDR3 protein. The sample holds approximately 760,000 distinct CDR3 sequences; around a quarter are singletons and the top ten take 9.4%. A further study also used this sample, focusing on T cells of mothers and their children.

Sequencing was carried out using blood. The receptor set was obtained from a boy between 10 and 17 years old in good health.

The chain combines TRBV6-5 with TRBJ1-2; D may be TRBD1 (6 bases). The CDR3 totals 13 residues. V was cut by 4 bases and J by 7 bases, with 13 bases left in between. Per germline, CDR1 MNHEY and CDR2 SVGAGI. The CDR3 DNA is TGTGCCAGCAGTTTGGATCGGGGGGCTGGCTACACCTTC. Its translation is CASSLDRGAGYTF.

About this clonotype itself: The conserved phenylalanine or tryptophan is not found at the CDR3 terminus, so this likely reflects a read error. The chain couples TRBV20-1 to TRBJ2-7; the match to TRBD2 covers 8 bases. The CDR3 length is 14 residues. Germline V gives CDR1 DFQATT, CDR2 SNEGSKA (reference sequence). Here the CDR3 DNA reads TGCAGCGCCCGATTAGCGGGGCGAATCTACGAGCAGTACCTC. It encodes CSARLAGRIYEQYL.

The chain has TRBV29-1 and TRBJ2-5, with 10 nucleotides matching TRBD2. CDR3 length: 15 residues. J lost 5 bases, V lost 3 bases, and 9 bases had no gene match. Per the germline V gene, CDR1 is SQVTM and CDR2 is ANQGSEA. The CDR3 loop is CSVEMPSGGSETQYF. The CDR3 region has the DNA TGCAGCGTTGAGATGCCTAGCGGGGGCTCGGAGACCCAGTACTTC.

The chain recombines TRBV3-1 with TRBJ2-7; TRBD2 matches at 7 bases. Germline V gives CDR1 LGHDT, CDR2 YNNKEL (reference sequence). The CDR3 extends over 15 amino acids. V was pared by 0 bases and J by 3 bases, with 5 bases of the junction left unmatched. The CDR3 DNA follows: TGTGCCAGCAGCCAAGATCCTAGCGGATACTACGAGCAGTACTTC. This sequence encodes CASSQDPSGYYEQYF.

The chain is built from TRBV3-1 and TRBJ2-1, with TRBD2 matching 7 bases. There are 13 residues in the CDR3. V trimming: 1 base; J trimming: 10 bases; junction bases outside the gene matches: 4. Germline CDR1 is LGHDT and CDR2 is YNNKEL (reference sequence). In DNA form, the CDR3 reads TGTGCCAGCAGCCAAGCGGGGGAGGGCGAGCAGTTCTTC. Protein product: CASSQAGEGEQFF.

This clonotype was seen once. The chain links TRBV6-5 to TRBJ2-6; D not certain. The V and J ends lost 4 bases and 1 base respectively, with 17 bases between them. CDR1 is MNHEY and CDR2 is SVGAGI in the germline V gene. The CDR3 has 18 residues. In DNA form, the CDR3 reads TGTGCCAGCAGTTCGTGGGGTTCCTTAAGGTCTGGGGCCAACGTCCTGACTTTC. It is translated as CASSSWGSLRSGANVLTF.

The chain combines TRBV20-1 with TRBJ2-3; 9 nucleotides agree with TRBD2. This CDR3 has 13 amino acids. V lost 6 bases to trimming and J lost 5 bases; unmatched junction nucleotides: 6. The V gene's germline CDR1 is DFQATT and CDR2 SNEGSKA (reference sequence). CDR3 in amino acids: CSAAGGPEDTQYF. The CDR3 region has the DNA TGCAGTGCCGCGGGAGGGCCTGAAGATACGCAGTATTTT.

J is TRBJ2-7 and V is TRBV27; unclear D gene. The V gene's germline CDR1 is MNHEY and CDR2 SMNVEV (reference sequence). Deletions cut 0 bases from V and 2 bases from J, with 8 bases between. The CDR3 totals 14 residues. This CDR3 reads CASSLSGRTYEQYF. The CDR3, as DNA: TGTGCCAGCAGTTTATCCGGACGGACCTACGAGCAGTACTTC.

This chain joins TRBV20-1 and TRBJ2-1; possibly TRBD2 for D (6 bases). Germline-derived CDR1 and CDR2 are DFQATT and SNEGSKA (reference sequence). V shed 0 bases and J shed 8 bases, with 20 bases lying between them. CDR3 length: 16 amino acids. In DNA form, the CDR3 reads TGCAGTGCTAGAGATCCTGCTAGCGCCCTCGGGGATGAGCAGTTCTTC. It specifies CSARDPASALGDEQFF.

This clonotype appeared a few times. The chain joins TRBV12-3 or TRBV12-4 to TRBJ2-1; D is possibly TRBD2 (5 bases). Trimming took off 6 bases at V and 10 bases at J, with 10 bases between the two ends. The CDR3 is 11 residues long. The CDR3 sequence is CASRYRGEQFF. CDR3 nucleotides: TGTGCCAGCAGATATAGAGGGGAGCAGTTCTTC.

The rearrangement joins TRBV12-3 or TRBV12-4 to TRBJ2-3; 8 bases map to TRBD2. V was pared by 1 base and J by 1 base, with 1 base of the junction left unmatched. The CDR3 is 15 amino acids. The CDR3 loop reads CASSLVRGGTDTQYF. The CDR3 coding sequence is TGTGCCAGCAGTTTAGTGCGGGGGGGCACAGATACGCAGTATTTT.

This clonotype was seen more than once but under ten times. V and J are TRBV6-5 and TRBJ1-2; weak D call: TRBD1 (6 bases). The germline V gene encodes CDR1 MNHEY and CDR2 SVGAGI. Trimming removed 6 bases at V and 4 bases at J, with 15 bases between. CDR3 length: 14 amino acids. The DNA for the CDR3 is TGTGCCAGCAGACCAAGGGGGAATCTCTATGGCTACACCTTC. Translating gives CASRPRGNLYGYTF.

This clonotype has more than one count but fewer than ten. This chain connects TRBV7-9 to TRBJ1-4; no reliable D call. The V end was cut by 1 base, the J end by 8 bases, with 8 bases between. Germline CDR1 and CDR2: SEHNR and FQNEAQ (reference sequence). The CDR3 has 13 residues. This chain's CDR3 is CASSLVATEKLFF. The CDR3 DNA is TGTGCCAGCAGCTTAGTAGCAACGGAAAAACTGTTTTTT.

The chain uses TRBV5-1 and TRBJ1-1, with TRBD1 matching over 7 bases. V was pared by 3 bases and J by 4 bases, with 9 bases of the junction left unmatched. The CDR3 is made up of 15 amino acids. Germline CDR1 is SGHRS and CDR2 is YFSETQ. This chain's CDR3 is CASSSTTGLGTEAFF. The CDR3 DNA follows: TGCGCCAGCAGCTCAACGACAGGGCTGGGCACTGAAGCTTTCTTT.

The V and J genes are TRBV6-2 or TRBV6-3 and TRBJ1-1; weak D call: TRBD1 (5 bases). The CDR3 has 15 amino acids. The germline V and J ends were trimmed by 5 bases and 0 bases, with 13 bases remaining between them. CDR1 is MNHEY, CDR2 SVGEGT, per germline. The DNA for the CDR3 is TGTGCCAGCAGTCCGATCCAGGGTTTGAACACTGAAGCTTTCTTT. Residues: CASSPIQGLNTEAFF.

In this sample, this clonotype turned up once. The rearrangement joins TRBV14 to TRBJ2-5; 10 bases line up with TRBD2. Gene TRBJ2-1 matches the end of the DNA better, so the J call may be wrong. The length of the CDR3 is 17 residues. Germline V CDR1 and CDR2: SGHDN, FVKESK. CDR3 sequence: CASSQDGGTSVYNEQFF. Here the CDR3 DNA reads TGTGCCAGCAGCCAAGATGGCGGGACTAGCGTTTACAATGAGCAGTTCTTC.